This T cell receptor beta chain was obtained from a study of T cells after yellow fever vaccination. This clonotype has only a few counts. This CDR3 has 16 amino acids. The germline gives CDR1 SQVTM, CDR2 ANQGSEA. V gave up 2 bases and J gave up 3 bases, with 17 bases separating them. TCRdb ran MiXCR on the 5' RACE reads and lists one entry per CDR3 protein. There are 450,000 to 550,000 distinct CDR3 sequences in the sample; less than 25% occur only once, and 15% to 20% lies in the top ten. The source of this sequence is a man aged 18 to 35 who received the YFV17D yellow fever vaccine. Sequences were derived from PBMCs, sampled 20 to 25 days after the first yellow fever vaccination. The chain employs TRBV29-1 and TRBJ2-1, with D perhaps matching TRBD2 (5 bases). CDR3 bases: TGCAGCGTTGAACGACGGGGAAAGGGCAACTACAATGAGCAGTTCTTC. As protein: CSVERRGKGNYNEQFF.